This TCR beta chain was captured by sequencing in a study of T cell responses to AZD1222 COVID-19 vaccine. With 2 bases removed from V and 4 bases from J, the gap between germline ends came to 7 bases. The CDR3 runs 13 residues. Looked up from germline, CDR1 is SGHTA and CDR2 is FQGNSA. This clone has a single count. Some clones are missing from TCRdb's copy, which holds only in-frame ones; the method was immunoSEQ multiplex PCR. This sample carries approximately 100,000 clones, less than 90% of them seen once, and the ten largest clones take 3.7%. The sequence was obtained from an adult in good health. The genes are TRBV7-2 and TRBJ2-3, with D maybe TRBD2 (6 bases). The material sequenced was peripheral blood, taken on day 0 of AZD1222 vaccination. The chain's CDR3 is CASSLRRADTQYF. In DNA, the CDR3 is TGTGCCAGCAGCTTACGGAGGGCAGATACGCAGTATTTT.